This T cell receptor beta chain was sequenced for a study of blood T cell repertoires in COVID-19. In the study overall: There were acute and convalescent COVID-19 samples, and they came from the United States, Italy and Spain. PBMCs, B-cell-depleted T cells, or T cells were the source of the cDNA or gDNA that made up the material.

The germline V gene encodes CDR1 SGHAT and CDR2 FQNNGV. The CDR3 contains 15 residues. Original handling: Quantification of nucleated cells was approximated via reference gene primer amplification. Method: immunoSEQ multiplex PCR; TCRdb's copy keeps in-frame clones and lacks some. Clone size and V and J calls were adopted from that table, with D and trimming inferred from the DNA. The data show about 70,000 clones, roughly 85% seen once. To note about this clone: One end of the junction fails to match germline, which may point to a read error.

The chain links TRBV11-2 to TRBJ2-1; TRBD2 matches at 11 bases. This receptor was obtained from an older man with acute or convalescent COVID-19. The sample comprised peripheral blood. In DNA form, the CDR3 reads TGTGCCAGCAGCAATTCACGGTGGGCTAGCGGGAGGCCTATCTTC. This encodes CASSNSRWASGRPIF.